These 30 T cell receptor beta chains were all obtained from the same sample, sequenced in a study of blood T cell repertoires in COVID-19. The protocol was immunoSEQ multiplex PCR, while the TCRdb copy is restricted to in-frame clones and leaves out a portion. This sample has about 170,000 clones, with approximately 88% found just once. The sample was peripheral blood. These receptors all stem from a woman aged 45 to 65 with acute or convalescent COVID-19.

This chain connects TRBV12-5 to TRBJ1-1, with D uncertain. Germline V gives CDR1 LGHNT, CDR2 FRNRAP. The length of the CDR3 is 13 residues. Between the trimmed V and J ends, which lost 7 bases and 3 bases, there was a span of 12 bases. CDR3 sequence reads: CASEYERDTEAFF. The CDR3 nucleotides are TGTGCTAGTGAGTATGAGCGGGACACTGAAGCTTTCTTT.

The V gene is TRBV5-4, the J gene TRBJ2-5; 11 nucleotides align to TRBD2. V lost 4 bases to trimming and J lost 5 bases; unmatched junction nucleotides: 13. The germline gives CDR1 SGHNT, CDR2 YYREEE (reference sequence). This CDR3 comprises 17 residues. The CDR3 sequence is CASSPGTSGPSGETQYF. CDR3 coding DNA: TGTGCCAGCAGCCCCGGGACTAGCGGCCCATCCGGGGAGACCCAGTACTTC. The full variable domain, its missing parts supplied by reference TRBV5-4 and TRBJ2-5, is ETGVTQSPTHLIKTRGQQVTLRCSSQSGHNTVSWYQQALGQGPQFIFQYYREEENGRGNFPPRFSGLQFPNYSSELNVNALELDDSALYLCASSPGTSGPSGETQYFGPGTRLLVL.

V and J are TRBV18 and TRBJ2-1; 10 bases agree with TRBD2. From germline, CDR1 is KGHSH and CDR2 LQKENI. Trimming removed 6 bases from V and 5 bases from J; junction bases left unmatched: 7. CDR3 length: 15 residues. As DNA, the CDR3 is TGTGCCAGCTCCCCTAGCGGGAGCGGGGACAATGAGCAGTTCTTC. Its protein is CASSPSGSGDNEQFF.

CDR3 residues: CASSPPLTSGRRGSYEQYF. The CDR3 DNA sequence: TGTGCCAGCAGCCCCCCACTGACTAGCGGGAGAAGGGGCTCCTACGAGCAGTACTTC. The V gene is TRBV2, the J gene TRBJ2-7, with 12 bases that match TRBD2. Germline CDR1 SNHLY, CDR2 FYNNEI. The length of the CDR3 is 19 residues. Trimming took 6 bases from V and 0 from J; bases not matched to a gene: 15.

The chain combines TRBV7-9 with TRBJ1-1; tentatively, D is TRBD1 (5 bases). Germline CDR1 and CDR2: SEHNR and FQNEAQ (reference sequence). This CDR3 spans 14 amino acids. Trimming shortened V by 6 bases and J by 5 bases, and 16 bases separated the two germline ends. CDR3 nucleotide sequence: TGTGCCAGCAGTTGGACCCAGGGAAGAACTGAAGCTTTCTTT. Residues: CASSWTQGRTEAFF.

This clone was seen just once. This chain links TRBV12-3 or TRBV12-4 with TRBJ1-2; TRBD1 aligns across 11 bases. The V gene end was trimmed by 5 bases and the J gene end by 8 bases; junction bases not matched to a gene: 4. This CDR3 region has 13 residues. The CDR3 nucleotides read TGTGCCAGCAGTGGGGACAGGGGGGGCGGCTACACCTTC. Translation gives CASSGDRGGGYTF.

The V call is TRBV5-5, the J call TRBJ2-1, with 14 positions matching TRBD2. From germline, CDR1 is SGHKS and CDR2 YYEKEE (reference sequence). The CDR3 loop spans 14 amino acids. V lost 3 bases to trimming and J lost 12 bases; unmatched junction nucleotides: 5. The CDR3, as DNA: TGTGCCAGCAGCTCCGGGACTAGCGGGGGCCGGCAGTTCTTC. Amino acids: CASSSGTSGGRQFF.

The chain uses TRBV19 and TRBJ1-1, with 7 positions matching TRBD1. The CDR3 length is 15 residues. The V gene end was trimmed by 6 bases and the J gene end by 0 bases; junction bases not matched to a gene: 7. CDR1 is LNHDA and CDR2 is SQIVND in the germline V gene (reference sequence). The CDR3 here is CASRWDRLMNTEAFF. Written as DNA, the CDR3 is TGTGCCAGTAGATGGGACAGACTCATGAACACTGAAGCTTTCTTT.

The genes are TRBV11-3 and TRBJ2-3, with 8 bases that match TRBD2. Germline CDR1 is SGHNT and CDR2 is YENEEA. This CDR3 has 13 residues. V lost 5 bases, J lost 5 bases, and 3 bases stayed unmatched. Written as DNA, the CDR3 is TGTGCCAGCAGCCCCGGGGGGGGAGATACGCAGTATTTT. Translating gives CASSPGGGDTQYF.

This clone came up a few times. The rearrangement links TRBV30 to TRBJ1-4; D is perhaps TRBD1 (6 bases). Germline V lookup: CDR1 GTSNPN, CDR2 SVGIG (reference sequence). This CDR3 has 13 residues. V was cut by 2 bases and J by 8 bases, with 12 bases left in between. In DNA, the CDR3 is TGTGCCTGGAGTTCGGGGGGCCGAGAAAAACTGTTTTTT. It codes for CAWSSGGREKLFF.

The rearrangement links TRBV11-2 to TRBJ2-5, with D possibly being TRBD2 (6 bases). Germline V gene sequence: CDR1 SGHAT, CDR2 FQNNGV. The CDR3 consists of 17 residues. Trimming left V 1 base short and J 4 bases short, with 19 bases between. The CDR3 sequence: CASSLGRVVAAGETQYF. CDR3 bases: TGTGCCAGCAGCTTAGGACGGGTGGTAGCGGCGGGAGAGACCCAGTACTTC.

The V call is TRBV7-2, the J call TRBJ1-5, with D unclear. The CDR3 is 14 residues long. The germline V gene encodes CDR1 SGHTA and CDR2 FQGNSA. V was cut by 5 bases and J by 8 bases, with 16 bases left in between. For the CDR3, the DNA is TGTGCCAGCAGCCTGGGAGACCTTTGGGAGCCCCAGCATTTT. The encoded protein is CASSLGDLWEPQHF.

This clone was picked up a small number of times. The rearrangement uses TRBV9 and TRBJ2-1; 7 nucleotides agree with TRBD1. The CDR3 is 12 amino acids. With 4 bases clipped from V and 9 bases from J, the junction kept 4 bases outside the gene matches. Germline V CDR1 and CDR2: SGDLS, YYNGEE. Written as DNA, the CDR3 is TGTGCCAGCAGCCTTACAGGGGCTGAGCAGTTCTTC. Translating gives CASSLTGAEQFF. Combining the CDR3 with reference TRBV9 and TRBJ2-1 gives the whole variable domain DSGVTQTPKHLITATGQRVTLRCSPRSGDLSVYWYQQSLDQGLQFLIQYYNGEERAKGNILERFSAQQFPDLHSELNLSSLELGDSALYFCASSLTGAEQFFGPGTRLTVL.

This chain connects TRBV19 to TRBJ2-2; D is unclear. Germline values: CDR1 LNHDA, CDR2 SQIVND (reference sequence). The CDR3 length is 19 residues. Trimming pared 0 bases from V and 4 bases from J, leaving 21 bases between. As DNA, the CDR3 is TGTGCCAGTAGTATAGATCTGACATGGCTCCCCGGCCCCACCGGGGAGCTGTTTTTT. Protein: CASSIDLTWLPGPTGELFF.

This sequence joins TRBV10-2 and TRBJ1-2, with 8 bases fitting TRBD1. J lost 7 bases, V lost 7 bases, and 17 bases had no gene match. Germline V CDR1 and CDR2: WSHSY, SAAADI. The CDR3 consists of 16 residues. CDR3 DNA: TGCGCCAGCACAGACAGGGGAGGACTTGGTAACGGTGGCTACACCTTC. Residues: CASTDRGGLGNGGYTF.

The J gene is TRBJ2-5, the V gene TRBV4-2; D is perhaps TRBD2 (7 bases). V was trimmed by 4 bases and J by 5 bases, leaving 17 bases between them. Germline V gives CDR1 LGHNA, CDR2 YNFKEQ. The CDR3 runs to 15 residues. The CDR3 DNA reads TGTGCCAGCAGCCCAGGGGAGGGCGTCGGGGAGACCCAGTACTTC. It encodes CASSPGEGVGETQYF.

The chain combines TRBV19 with TRBJ2-1; D gene unclear. Trimming shortened V by 7 bases and J by 1 base, and 17 bases separated the two germline ends. The germline CDR1 and CDR2 sequences are LNHDA and SQIVND (reference sequence). The CDR3 is made up of 16 amino acids. The CDR3 nucleotides are TGTGCCAGTACAGACGCCACGCAGGATTCCTACAATGAGCAGTTCTTC. This encodes CASTDATQDSYNEQFF.

The rearrangement uses TRBV27 and TRBJ1-1, with a possible D match to TRBD1 (6 bases). V lost 0 bases and J lost 3, with 11 bases in between. The CDR3 contains 15 residues. Germline CDR1 MNHEY, CDR2 SMNVEV (reference sequence). The CDR3 protein is CASSLSWTEDTEAFF. The CDR3 coding sequence is TGTGCCAGCAGTTTATCCTGGACAGAGGACACTGAAGCTTTCTTT.

Concerning this clone itself: This specimen includes other DNA sequences encoding the same CDR3. The rearrangement joins TRBV27 to TRBJ2-3; TRBD2 matches 7 bases. Germline V CDR1 and CDR2: MNHEY, SMNVEV (reference sequence). V shed 2 bases, J shed 1 base, and the junction held 3 bases outside the gene matches. The CDR3 has 15 residues. In nucleotides, the CDR3 is TGTGCCAGCAGTTTAGTGCTAGCGGGCACAGATACGCAGTATTTT. Amino acids: CASSLVLAGTDTQYF.

The rearrangement links TRBV19 to TRBJ2-7, with D possibly TRBD2 on 5 matching bases. Trimming removed 10 bases from V and 2 bases from J, with 6 bases in between. Germline V gene data show CDR1 as LNHDA and CDR2 as SQIVND (reference sequence). This CDR3 has 10 residues. CDR3 nucleotides: TGTGCCACCGGGGCCTACGAGCAGTACTTC. Protein: CATGAYEQYF.

CDR3 protein: CASSLGGGNTEAFF. CDR3 DNA: TGTGCCAGCAGCTTGGGAGGAGGGAACACTGAAGCTTTCTTT. The V call is TRBV5-5, the J call TRBJ1-1, with D uncertain. Looked up from germline, CDR1 is SGHKS and CDR2 is YYEKEE (reference sequence). The CDR3 has 14 amino acids. V lost 0 bases, J lost 1 base, and 7 bases lay in between.

The chain couples TRBV5-1 to TRBJ1-1, with D unresolved. Trimming removed 0 bases at V and 6 bases at J, with 12 bases between. This CDR3 spans 14 amino acids. Germline V gene sequence: CDR1 SGHRS, CDR2 YFSETQ. CDR3 nucleotide sequence: TGCGCCAGCAGCTTGGAGGCAGTCAGCGCTGAAGCTTTCTTT. Protein product: CASSLEAVSAEAFF.

The chain employs TRBV27 and TRBJ2-1; TRBD2 matches 7 bases. CDR1 MNHEY and CDR2 SMNVEV come from the germline V gene (reference sequence). V trimming: 2 bases; J trimming: 2 bases; junction bases outside the gene matches: 3. The CDR3 contains 15 residues. DNA for the CDR3: TGTGCCAGCAGTTTAGCGGGAGCCACCTACAATGAGCAGTTCTTC. This codes for CASSLAGATYNEQFF.

J is TRBJ1-1 and V is TRBV9, with TRBD1 as a possible D gene (6 bases). Germline V lookup: CDR1 SGDLS, CDR2 YYNGEE. The CDR3 consists of 12 residues. V gave up 5 bases and J gave up 7 bases, with 12 bases separating them. The CDR3 bases are TGTGCCAGCAGTCTTATAGGGGGTGAAGCTTTCTTT. Protein sequence: CASSLIGGEAFF.

This chain joins TRBV7-3 and TRBJ1-1; D possibly corresponds to TRBD1 (5 bases). Germline V gene data show CDR1 as SGHTA and CDR2 as FQGTGA. The CDR3 has 17 amino acids. Between the trimmed V and J ends, which lost 2 bases and 4 bases, there was a span of 20 bases. CDR3 residues: CASSLRPLQAVGTEAFF. The CDR3 nucleotides are TGTGCCAGCAGCTTACGCCCGCTACAGGCAGTGGGCACTGAAGCTTTCTTT.

V and J are TRBV4-3 and TRBJ2-1, with unresolved D. The CDR3 extends over 13 amino acids. Germline V CDR1 and CDR2: LGHNA, YSLEER. V was pared by 3 bases and J by 6 bases, with 9 bases between. The CDR3 reads CASSHRLVNEQFF. The DNA of the CDR3 is TGCGCCAGCAGCCACAGACTCGTCAATGAGCAGTTCTTC.

This chain joins TRBV25-1 and TRBJ1-2; D is undetermined. The V end was cut by 1 base, the J end by 4 bases, with 13 bases between. Germline V gene sequence: CDR1 MGHDK, CDR2 SYGVNS. The CDR3 contains 15 residues. CDR3 coding DNA: TGTGCCAGCAGTGAATCAGGAGGGAATGGCTATGGCTACACCTTC. Amino acid sequence: CASSESGGNGYGYTF.

The chain has TRBV18 and TRBJ2-1; TRBD2 might be the D (6 bases). The CDR3 loop spans 17 amino acids. Germline V CDR1 and CDR2: KGHSH, LQKENI. V was pared by 2 bases and J by 3 bases, with 17 bases between. This CDR3 reads CASSPGRDSRGYNEQFF. CDR3 sequence (DNA): TGTGCCAGCTCACCAGGCCGGGACTCACGAGGCTACAATGAGCAGTTCTTC.

In regard to this clone: Other DNA sequences in the sample encode the same CDR3. The chain couples TRBV6-6 to TRBJ2-5; 7 positions match TRBD1. Germline loops: CDR1 MNHNY, CDR2 SVGAGI (reference sequence). V lost 5 bases to trimming and J lost 4 bases; unmatched junction nucleotides: 1. This CDR3 is 12 amino acids long. The CDR3 DNA sequence: TGTGCCAGCAGTCGGGACAGAGAGACCCAGTACTTC. This sequence encodes CASSRDRETQYF.

The chain employs TRBV5-1 and TRBJ1-4; the D gene is possibly TRBD1 (6 bases). Germline V CDR1 and CDR2: SGHRS, YFSETQ. CDR3 length: 15 amino acids. Trimming removed 4 bases at V and 1 base at J, with 11 bases between. CDR3 residues: CASSPGQLTNEKLFF. As DNA, the CDR3 is TGCGCCAGCAGCCCCGGACAGCTAACTAATGAAAAACTGTTTTTT.